Below, 18 T cell receptor beta chains from the same sample are listed, as sequenced in a study of vaccination and CD4 T cells after COVID-19. The Oncomine TCR Beta short-read assay sequenced DNA from cultured CD4+ T cells. TCRdb called the PCR reads again in MiXCR, with one record for every CDR3 protein. The repertoire consists of 9,500 to 14,000 distinct CDR3 sequences, with around 30% occurring once and the leading ten covering about 25%. What these receptors recognize is not known. Treatment indicated: roughly 10-day PBMC culture with coronavirus spike peptide pools or control peptides (ViraFEST assay). Sequenced sample: cultured CD4+ T cells from blood. These receptors all stem from a human donor with COVID-19.

This clonotype was seen a single time. The CDR3, as DNA: TGTGCCAGCAGCAGGGCCTCAAGGGGGCTGCCCCAGCATTTT. This encodes CASSRASRGLPQHF. This rearrangement joins TRBV28 to TRBJ1-5; 7 bases map to TRBD1. The CDR3 totals 14 residues. From germline, CDR1 is MDHEN and CDR2 SYDVKM. With V trimmed by 6 bases and J by 9 bases, 11 bases remained unmatched.

To note about this clonotype: Mismatch with germline at one junction end may stem from a read error. This chain connects TRBV7-9 to TRBJ1-1; D not resolved. The CDR3 is 13 amino acids. Germline lookup yields CDR1 SEHNR and CDR2 FQNEAQ (reference sequence). This CDR3 reads CASSLLQNTEVFF. The CDR3 DNA follows: TGTGCCAGCAGCTTACTTCAGAACACTGAAGTTTTCTTT.

The chain links TRBV11-2 to TRBJ2-7, with D perhaps being TRBD1 or TRBD2 (5 bases each). Germline V gene sequence: CDR1 SGHAT, CDR2 FQNNGV. Trimming shortened V by 4 bases and J by 0 bases, and 16 bases separated the two germline ends. This CDR3 region has 16 residues. DNA for the CDR3: TGTGCCAGCAGCTCCCCCAAGGGACGGAGCTCCTACGAGCAGTACTTC. Amino acid sequence: CASSSPKGRSSYEQYF. The whole variable domain, remainder taken from reference TRBV11-2 and TRBJ2-7, is EAGVAQSPRYKIIEKRQSVAFWCNPISGHATLYWYQQILGQGPKLLIQFQNNGVVDDSQLPKDRFSAERLKGVDSTLKIQPAKLEDSAVYLCASSSPKGRSSYEQYFGPGTRLTVT.

DNA of the CDR3: TGTGCCAGCTCACCGGTGCAGGGAGGCACAGATACGCAGTATTTT. Residues: CASSPVQGGTDTQYF. The chain couples TRBV18 to TRBJ2-3; D assignment may be TRBD1 or TRBD2 (5 bases each). Germline V lookup: CDR1 KGHSH, CDR2 LQKENI. The V gene lost 3 bases and the J gene lost 1 base, with 11 bases spanning the gap. The CDR3 totals 15 residues.

This clonotype appeared a few times. The CDR3 is CASSLNPGLGSEAFF. The DNA for the CDR3 is TGTGCCAGCAGCTTAAACCCGGGACTGGGGTCCGAAGCTTTCTTT. This rearrangement joins TRBV11-3 to TRBJ1-1; maybe TRBD1 (5 bases). From germline, CDR1 is SGHNT and CDR2 YENEEA. Trimming removed 2 bases from V and 8 bases from J, with 18 bases in between. This CDR3 has 15 residues. The variable domain in full, with the rest retrieved from reference TRBV11-3 and TRBJ1-1, is EAGVVQSPRYKIIEKKQPVAFWCNPISGHNTLYWYLQNLGQGPELLIRYENEEAVDDSQLPKDRFSAERLKGVDSTLKIQPAELGDSAVYLCASSLNPGLGSEAFFGQGTRLTVV.

The chain has TRBV11-2 and TRBJ2-7, with 8 bases matching TRBD1. The CDR3 spans 13 residues. With V trimmed by 9 bases and J by 2 bases, 6 bases remained unmatched. CDR1 is SGHAT and CDR2 is FQNNGV in the germline V gene. DNA for the CDR3: TGTGCCAGTTCGAACAGGGGGACCTACGAGCAGTACTTC. Its protein is CASSNRGTYEQYF.

By sample share, this clonotype is medium-sized. The genes are TRBV19 and TRBJ2-4; D possibly corresponds to TRBD1 (6 bases). The CDR3 runs 15 residues. Trimming took off 6 bases at V and 6 bases at J, with 18 bases between the two ends. From germline, CDR1 is LNHDA and CDR2 SQIVND (reference sequence). This CDR3 reads CASSTLQGPRNIQYF. The CDR3 DNA follows: TGTGCCAGTAGCACCCTACAGGGCCCTCGAAACATTCAGTACTTC.

Only a few counts were recorded for this clonotype. This chain links TRBV7-9 with TRBJ1-2; D is undetermined. With 0 bases removed from V and 6 bases from J, the gap between germline ends came to 14 bases. This CDR3 is 15 amino acids long. Germline V gene lookup returns CDR1 SEHNR and CDR2 FQNEAQ (reference sequence). The CDR3 loop is CASSLAADIWNGYTF. CDR3 in DNA: TGTGCCAGCAGCTTAGCCGCAGATATTTGGAATGGCTACACCTTC.

This clonotype turned up a few times. The rearrangement joins TRBV5-1 to TRBJ1-6; possibly TRBD1 for D (5 bases). There are 14 residues in the CDR3. Trimming stripped 0 bases from V and 8 bases from J, with 9 bases between. Germline CDR1 and CDR2: SGHRS and YFSETQ. This CDR3 reads CASSLGRVDSPLHF. The CDR3 nucleotides are TGCGCCAGCAGCTTGGGCAGGGTTGATTCACCCCTCCACTTT.

The genes are TRBV20-1 and TRBJ1-2; 7 nucleotides match TRBD1. J gave up 6 bases and V 1 base, and 5 bases lay outside the gene matches. The CDR3 is 13 amino acids. Germline V gene sequence: CDR1 DFQATT, CDR2 SNEGSKA (reference sequence). CDR3 in amino acids: CSARAIQGDGYTF. Written as DNA, the CDR3 is TGCAGTGCTAGAGCCATTCAGGGGGATGGCTACACCTTC.

This clonotype has only a few counts. This sequence joins TRBV15 and TRBJ2-1; 8 nucleotides match TRBD2. The CDR3 runs 16 residues. Trimming took 3 bases from V and 2 from J; bases not matched to a gene: 6. Germline CDR1 and CDR2: LNHNV and YYDKDF (reference sequence). The CDR3 loop reads CATSRDNGGAYNEQFF. CDR3 nucleotide sequence: TGTGCCACCAGCAGGGATAACGGGGGGGCCTACAATGAGCAGTTCTTC.

The sample holds a few counts of this clonotype. V gene TRBV4-1 combines with J gene TRBJ2-2, with a weak D call TRBD2 (5 bases). Trimming left V 6 bases short and J 1 base short, with 15 bases between. This CDR3 comprises 16 residues. Germline assignment: CDR1 MGHRA and CDR2 YSYEKL. The CDR3 DNA is TGCGCCAGCAGTCCCCCCCAGCGGTGGAACACCGGGGAGCTGTTTTTT. This gives the protein CASSPPQRWNTGELFF.

The chain joins TRBV7-9 to TRBJ2-5; D is unresolved. The V end lost 1 base, the J end lost 1 base, and 10 bases lay between the germline ends. CDR3 length equals 15 residues. Germline V gene data show CDR1 as SEHNR and CDR2 as FQNEAQ (reference sequence). The CDR3 loop is CASSLELDRQETQYF. As DNA, the CDR3 is TGTGCCAGCAGCTTAGAATTGGACCGCCAAGAGACCCAGTACTTC.

This chain connects TRBV2 to TRBJ2-1, with TRBD2 matching over 9 bases. Germline lookup yields CDR1 SNHLY and CDR2 FYNNEI. CDR3 size: 14 residues. J lost 6 bases, V lost 3 bases, and 3 bases had no gene match. The chain's CDR3 is CASSERGGINEQFF. CDR3 sequence (DNA): TGTGCCAGCAGTGAGCGGGGGGGCATCAATGAGCAGTTCTTC.

In DNA, the CDR3 is TGTGCCAGCAGCTTAGATGACATCACTCGCACTGAAGCTTTCTTT. It encodes CASSLDDITRTEAFF. The J gene is TRBJ1-1, the V gene TRBV7-9; D not resolved. The germline V gene encodes CDR1 SEHNR and CDR2 FQNEAQ (reference sequence). V lost 1 base and J 4 bases, leaving 13 bases between the germline ends. The CDR3 is 15 amino acids. Full variable domain (rest looked up from reference TRBV7-9 and TRBJ1-1): DTGVSQNPRHKITKRGQNVTFRCDPISEHNRLYWYRQTLGQGPEFLTYFQNEAQLEKSRLLSDRFSAERPKGSFSTLEIQRTEQGDSAMYLCASSLDDITRTEAFFGQGTRLTVV.

This clonotype was detected a few times. DNA of the CDR3: TGTGCCAGCATAAGTTCCCTCGTCGAAAAACTGTTTTTT. The encoded protein is CASISSLVEKLFF. V usage is TRBV6-1 and J usage is TRBJ1-4; D unresolved. The CDR3 has 13 residues. V was trimmed by 7 bases and J by 8 bases, leaving 14 bases between them. Germline assignment: CDR1 MNHNS and CDR2 SASEGT.

The J gene is TRBJ2-2, the V gene TRBV20-1; tentatively, D is TRBD2 (6 bases). Germline V lookup: CDR1 DFQATT, CDR2 SNEGSKA (reference sequence). CDR3 length: 14 residues. The V gene lost 4 bases and the J gene lost 0 bases, with 9 bases spanning the gap. This CDR3 reads CSATGGSNTGELFF. Here the CDR3 DNA reads TGCAGTGCTACCGGGGGTTCGAACACCGGGGAGCTGTTTTTT.

V is TRBV5-1 and J is TRBJ2-2; TRBD1 is a possible D gene (6 bases). From germline, CDR1 is SGHRS and CDR2 YFSETQ. The CDR3 runs 14 residues. Trimming stripped 5 bases from V and 4 bases from J, with 12 bases between. The DNA for the CDR3 is TGCGCCAGCAGACAAACAGGGACCACCGGGGAGCTGTTTTTT. Its translation is CASRQTGTTGELFF.